The clone carrying this TCR beta chain was detected ten times or more. The antigen is unknown. The entry originates in a study of early T cells in non-severe SARS-CoV-2 infection. Study overall: The authors sequenced bulk RNA from unsorted whole blood, leaving chains unpaired.

Unique molecular identifiers (one per individual cDNA molecule) were attached. TCRdb reprocessed the 5' RACE reads via MiXCR and lists one record per CDR3 protein. Seen here are 60,000 or so distinct CDR3 sequences, around 9.3% observed once, and the top ten hold 3.5% to 4%. Trimming removed 7 bases at V and 0 bases at J, with 14 bases between. The CDR3 has 15 amino acids. Notes on the study in general: VDJdb matching favored anti-spike CD8 responses, missing private and CD4 specificities.

This rearrangement joins TRBV12-3 or TRBV12-4 to TRBJ2-3; D call uncertain. The source was whole blood, collected at baseline. This sequence was found in an adult who was a healthcare worker with PCR-confirmed SARS-CoV-2 infection or an uninfected control (not recorded which). As DNA, the CDR3 is TGTGCCAGCACCCAACGTTCAATTAGCACAGATACGCAGTATTTT. Translation: CASTQRSISTDTQYF.